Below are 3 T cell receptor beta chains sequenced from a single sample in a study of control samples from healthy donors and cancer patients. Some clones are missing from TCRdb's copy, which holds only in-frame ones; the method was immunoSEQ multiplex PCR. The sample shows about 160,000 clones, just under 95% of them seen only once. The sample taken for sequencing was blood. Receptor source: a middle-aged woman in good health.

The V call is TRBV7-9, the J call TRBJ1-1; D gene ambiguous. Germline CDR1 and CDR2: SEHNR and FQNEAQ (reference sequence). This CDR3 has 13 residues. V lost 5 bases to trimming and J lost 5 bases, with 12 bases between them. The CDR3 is CASSARLGTEAFF. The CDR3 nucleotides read TGTGCCAGCAGCGCCCGCCTGGGGACTGAAGCTTTCTTT.

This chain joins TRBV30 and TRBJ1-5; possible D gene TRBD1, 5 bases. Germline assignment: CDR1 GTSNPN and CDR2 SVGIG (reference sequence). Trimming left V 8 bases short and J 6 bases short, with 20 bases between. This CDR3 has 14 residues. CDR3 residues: CAGTGRGGGQPQHF. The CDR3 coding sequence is TGTGCCGGGACCGGACGTGGCGGCGGTCAGCCCCAGCATTTT.

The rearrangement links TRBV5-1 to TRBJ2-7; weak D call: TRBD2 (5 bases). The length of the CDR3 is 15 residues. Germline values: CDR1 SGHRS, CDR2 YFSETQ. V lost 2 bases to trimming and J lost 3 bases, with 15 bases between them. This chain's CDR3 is CASSFDVEAGYEQYF. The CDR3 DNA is TGCGCCAGCAGCTTTGACGTCGAGGCGGGCTACGAGCAGTACTTC.